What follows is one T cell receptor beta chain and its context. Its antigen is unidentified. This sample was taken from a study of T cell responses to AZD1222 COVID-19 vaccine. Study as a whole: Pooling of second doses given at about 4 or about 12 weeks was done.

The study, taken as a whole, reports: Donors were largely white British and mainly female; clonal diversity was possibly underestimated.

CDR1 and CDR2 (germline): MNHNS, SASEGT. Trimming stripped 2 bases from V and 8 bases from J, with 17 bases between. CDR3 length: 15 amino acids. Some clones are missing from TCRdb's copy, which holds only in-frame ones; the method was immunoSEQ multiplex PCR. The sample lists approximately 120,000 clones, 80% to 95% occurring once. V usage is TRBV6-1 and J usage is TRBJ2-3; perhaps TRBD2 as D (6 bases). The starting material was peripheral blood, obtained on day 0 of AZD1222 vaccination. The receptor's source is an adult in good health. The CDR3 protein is CASSESGEATGTQYF. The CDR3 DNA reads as TGTGCCAGCAGTGAATCGGGGGAGGCCACGGGTACGCAGTATTTT.